This TCR beta chain emerged from a study of T cell responses to AZD1222 COVID-19 vaccine. Study conclusions and caveats: A reported finding is that nearly half of spike-specific TCRs target unmutated variant regions. Possibly, clonal diversity was underestimated; donors were largely white British and included more females. Baseline seropositivity characterized only 5 to 7 AZD1222 recipients.

Second-dose timings of about 4 or about 12 weeks were pooled. To note about this clone: What it binds is unknown.

Trimming cost V 4 bases and J 0 bases; bases outside gene matches: 6. The CDR3 spans 15 residues. Germline CDR1 MNHEY, CDR2 SVGAGI. TCRdb's table, derived via immunoSEQ multiplex PCR, lists solely in-frame clones and lacks some. The table has about 150,000 clones, about 90% seen once; the top ten hold roughly 3.4%. The sequences come from peripheral blood, collected 28 days after the second AZD1222 dose. The chain employs TRBV6-5 and TRBJ2-7; 7 bases are shared with TRBD1. This sequence originates from an adult who received the AZD1222 COVID-19 vaccine. CDR3 sequence (DNA): TGTGCCAGCAGTTCGACAGGGCTTAGCTCCTACGAGCAGTACTTC. Its protein is CASSSTGLSSYEQYF.